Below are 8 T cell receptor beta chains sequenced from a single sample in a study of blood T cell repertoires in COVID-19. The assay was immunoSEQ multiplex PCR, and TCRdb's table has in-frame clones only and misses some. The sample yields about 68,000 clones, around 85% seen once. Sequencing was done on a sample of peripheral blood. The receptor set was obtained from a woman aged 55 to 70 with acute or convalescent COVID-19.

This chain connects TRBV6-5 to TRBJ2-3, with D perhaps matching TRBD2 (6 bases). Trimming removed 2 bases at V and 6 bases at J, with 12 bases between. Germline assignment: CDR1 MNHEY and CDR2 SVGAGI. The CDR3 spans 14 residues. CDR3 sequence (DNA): TGTGCCAGCAGTTACCGGGGGAGCTATGATACGCAGTATTTT. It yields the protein CASSYRGSYDTQYF.

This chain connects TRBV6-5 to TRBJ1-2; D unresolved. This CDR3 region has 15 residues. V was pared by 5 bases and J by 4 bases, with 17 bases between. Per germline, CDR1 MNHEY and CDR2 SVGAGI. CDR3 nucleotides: TGTGCCAGCAGTAACCGAAATCAAGCTGGCTATGGCTACACCTTC. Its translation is CASSNRNQAGYGYTF.

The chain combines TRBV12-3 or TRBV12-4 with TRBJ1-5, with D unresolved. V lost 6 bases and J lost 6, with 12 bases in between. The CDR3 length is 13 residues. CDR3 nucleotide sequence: TGTGCCAGCAGCACTTCCCACGGTCAGCCCCAGCATTTT. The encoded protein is CASSTSHGQPQHF.

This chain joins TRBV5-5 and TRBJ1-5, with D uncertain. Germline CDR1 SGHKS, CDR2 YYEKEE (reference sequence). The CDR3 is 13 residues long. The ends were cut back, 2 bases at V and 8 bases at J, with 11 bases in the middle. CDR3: CASSFGLLKPQHF. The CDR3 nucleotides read TGTGCCAGCAGCTTTGGGCTTCTGAAGCCCCAGCATTTT. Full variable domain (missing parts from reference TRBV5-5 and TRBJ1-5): DAGVTQSPTHLIKTRGQQVTLRCSPISGHKSVSWYQQVLGQGPQFIFQYYEKEERGRGNFPDRFSARQFPNYSSELNVNALLLGDSALYLCASSFGLLKPQHFGDGTRLSIL.

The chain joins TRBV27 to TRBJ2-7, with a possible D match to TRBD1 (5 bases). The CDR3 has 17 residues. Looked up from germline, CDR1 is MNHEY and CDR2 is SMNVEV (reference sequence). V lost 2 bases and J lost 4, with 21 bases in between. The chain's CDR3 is CASSLIGNRYTPYEQYF. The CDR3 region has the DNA TGTGCCAGCAGTTTAATTGGGAACAGGTACACTCCTTACGAGCAGTACTTC.

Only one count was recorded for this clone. CDR3 protein: CASSSSRNYGYTF. DNA of the CDR3: TGTGCCAGCAGCTCGAGCAGGAACTATGGCTACACCTTC. The rearrangement uses TRBV6-5 and TRBJ1-2; D is unresolved. The V gene lost 6 bases and the J gene lost 2 bases, with 10 bases spanning the gap. This CDR3 has 13 residues. Germline V gives CDR1 MNHEY, CDR2 SVGAGI.

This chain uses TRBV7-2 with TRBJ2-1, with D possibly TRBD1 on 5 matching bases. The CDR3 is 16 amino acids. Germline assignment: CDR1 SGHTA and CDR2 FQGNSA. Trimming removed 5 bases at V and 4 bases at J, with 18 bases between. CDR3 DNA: TGTGCCAGCAGCCCTACCCCCAGGGTGACGTACAATGAGCAGTTCTTC. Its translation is CASSPTPRVTYNEQFF.

CDR3 DNA: TGCAGCGTTGAAGATTCTAGCGGGAGTAGGTACGAGCAGTACTTC. It is translated as CSVEDSSGSRYEQYF. J is TRBJ2-7 and V is TRBV29-1, with 10 bases identical to TRBD2. Losses at the gene ends were 0 bases for V and 4 bases for J; bases not matched to a gene: 6. Germline CDR1 and CDR2: SQVTM and ANQGSEA. The CDR3 is made up of 15 amino acids.